This TCR beta chain was recovered during a study of shared clonotypes between healthy human individuals (dated by TCRdb to 2019 to 2021). As for the study more broadly: A couple of women and a few men aged 18 to 49 years were included in the cohort. For each donor, CD4 naive and CD4 memory were each given three plates, CD8 naive was given two plates, and CD8 memory was given one plate. To increase sequencing depth and limit assay-specific biases, different laboratories used diverse techniques to prepare libraries and sequence TCR repertoires. Each donor's leukapheresis produced roughly between roughly 0.85 and 9.5 billion PBMCs. The study deeply sequenced blood TCR repertoires of about five healthy adults to estimate repertoire size and the extent of clonotype sharing between individuals. General findings and caveats noted by the study authors: The genetic and exposure-history diversity represented was limited by the small number of donors. Approximately 4.8% of naive CD4, more than 3% of naive CD8, around 2.3% of memory CD4, and approximately 0.39% of memory CD8 clonotypes were shared across a few donors. Compared with non-shared clonotypes, the clonotypes found in all four sorted-subset donors had higher generation probabilities. Sampling was restricted to blood, and TCR repertoires in tissues likely differ from the TCR repertoires found in blood. Estimated clonotype richness was generally larger for naive than for memory subsets. Even with the large sequencing depth, rarefaction of the sorted-subset datasets indicated that sequencing was incomplete. Based on pairwise subsampling, the degree of clonotype sharing among donors was expected to be affected by sequencing depth.

In regard to this clone: This receptor's antigen is unknown. Nothing much larger sits one base from this clone, and base qualities are not available.

The donors were healthy, HIV-negative adults who had no recently reported acute infections or vaccinations. Every donor was a Caucasian adult living in Nashville, Tennessee, USA. CD4+ T cells were enriched by magnetic negative selection, after which naive cells were positively selected on CD45RA and the negative fraction was taken as the memory subset. Blood was obtained by leukapheresis, after which PBMCs were separated by Ficoll-Histopaque density gradient centrifugation and cryopreserved in liquid nitrogen vapor phase. Purity and quantity of every magnetically sorted T cell population were checked by analytical flow cytometry. Genomic DNA was isolated from each sorted fraction and quantified by UV absorbance on a Nanodrop 2000c. TCR CDR3 regions were amplified from genomic DNA by multiplex PCR using the deep immunoSEQ assay. Extracted genomic DNA from each cell subset was spread evenly across all wells of several immunoSEQ 96-well plates, with each plate serving as a replicate. For sorted subsets, around 200 ng genomic DNA, equal to 30,000 to 35,000 T cell genomes, was loaded into each replicate PCR. Purified libraries were quantified with a Qubit 3.0 fluorometer, sized on a Bioanalyzer 2100, and re-quantified with the KAPA Library Quantification kit. Every immunoSEQ 96-well plate was sequenced on a separate single-read 150-cycle Illumina NextSeq 550 flow cell. Concerning the study's data processing: Because only junctional sequences without quality scores were contained in the immunoSEQ output, filtering matching that applied to full-length reads could not be performed. Sequences were annotated with PyIR, a Python wrapper for IgBLAST v1.9, using IMGT germline references to assign V/J genes and CDR3. Reads were filtered out if the reads had weak V/J assignments (E-value above 1e-6), no CDR3, stop codons, out-of-frame junctions, or ambiguous translated residues. V3J clonotypes were defined by identical inferred V gene, J gene, and CDR3 amino acid sequence. Percentage overlap between repertoires was calculated by dividing the number of shared unique clonotypes by the size of the smaller repertoire. Three approaches were used to assess repertoire richness: RTK rarefaction, the Chao1 estimator, and Recon v2.1 estimates of unobserved clonotypes. Generation probabilities were computed with OLGA for all TCRbeta clonotypes obtained by the gDNA method from four donors. TCRdb provides this immuneACCESS table in a form limited to in-frame rearrangements. Some clones are lacking; in checked studies, under half of them reflect an unresolved V gene, and why the rest are absent is not known. V and J calls and clone size come straight from that table; D and trimming were deduced from the DNA. For this sample the table gives approximately 350,000 clones, of which around 67% were detected only once. The ten largest clones capture under 13% of the sample.

As encoded in the germline V gene (reference sequence), CDR1 is MNHEY while CDR2 is SMNVEV. The CDR3 starts with the cysteine, ends with the phenylalanine, and has 11 residues. Just the 33-base CDR3 DNA is kept, in frame starting at base 1. The trim is 2 bases for V and 5 bases for J, with a gap of 3 bases between the germline ends. The sequencing sample was made of memory CD4+ T cells sorted from blood. The cell subset or site label here, explained by the study, means: CD45RA-negative fraction. The receptor was isolated from a man under 40 in good health. Recombination connected TRBV27 to TRBJ2-5, with no D gene named confidently. This receptor carries the CDR3 CASSLSETQYF. DNA sequence: TGTGCCAGCAGTTTAAGCGAGACCCAGTACTTC.